A selection of T cell receptor beta chains follows, all from one sample in a study of human T cells and chemical hapten exposure. MiXCR, applied by TCRdb to the RACE reads, yields one record per CDR3 protein. The sample carries about 45,000 distinct CDR3 sequences, 4.4% recorded once. The material sequenced was whole blood. The receptors were sampled from a human donor in good health. Some clones in this sample may be carry-over from other donors' samples. CDR3s include the opening cysteine and the closing phenylalanine or tryptophan. The order of the fields is clone size, D gene, V gene, J gene, CDR3 DNA, CDR3 protein. A D gene is named only where the DNA matches it firmly. Clone size appears in some rows only: once, few, many, or a class for an expanded clone.

many	TRBD1	TRBV27	TRBJ1-2	TGTGCCAGCAGTTTATCTGGGACAGGGGGTGGTGATGGCTACACCTTC	CASSLSGTGGGDGYTF
many	.	TRBV7-2	TRBJ2-3	TGTGCCAGCAGCCCATGGGGTGGAGGGGTGAATACGCAGTATTTT	CASSPWGGGVNTQYF
many	TRBD2	TRBV6-2/TRBV6-3	TRBJ2-1	TGTGCCAGCAGTTTCGGGACTAGCGGGAGTATGTACAATGAGCAGTTCTTC	CASSFGTSGSMYNEQFF
.	.	TRBV7-2	TRBJ2-1	TGTGCCAGCAGCTCAGGAGGGCCAAACTACAATGAGCAGTTCTTC	CASSSGGPNYNEQFF
few	TRBD1	TRBV3-1	TRBJ1-2	TGTGCCAGCAGCCAAGAAATCGGGACAGGCCTTGACTATGGCTACACCTTC	CASSQEIGTGLDYGYTF
many	.	TRBV5-6	TRBJ1-1	TGTGCCAGCAGCTTTTCAGGGAACACTGAAGCTTTCTTT	CASSFSGNTEAFF
.	.	TRBV19	TRBJ2-7	TGTGCCAGTAGTAACCTCTACGAGCAGTACTTC	CASSNLYEQYF
few	.	TRBV5-1	TRBJ1-2	TGCGCCAGCAGCTTGGTACTCAACTATGGCTACACCTTC	CASSLVLNYGYTF
many	TRBD2	TRBV28	TRBJ2-1	TGTGCCAGCAGTTCATTCTTAGCGGGTAGAAACTACAATGAGCAGTTCTTC	CASSSFLAGRNYNEQFF
.	TRBD1	TRBV7-8	TRBJ2-7	TGTGCCAGCAGCCCAAAACAGGGGGACCCTTACGAGCAGTACTTC	CASSPKQGDPYEQYF
many	TRBD2	TRBV10-1	TRBJ2-7	TGCGCCAGCAGCGCCGGGACTAGGACCCGCGAGCAGTACTTC	CASSAGTRTREQYF
.	.	TRBV28	TRBJ1-2	TGTGCCAGCAGTGACACAGGGAGCTACACCTTC	CASSDTGSYTF
few	TRBD1	TRBV6-5	TRBJ1-6	TGTGCCAGCAGCCCCGGGACAGGGAGGCGGTCACCCCTCCACTTT	CASSPGTGRRSPLHF
many	.	TRBV29-1	TRBJ2-5	TGCAGCGTTGAAGATCGGGGCAGCATTTCCCAGTACTTC	CSVEDRGSISQYF
.	.	TRBV19	TRBJ1-5	TGTGCCAGTAGGGGTGCCGGGAATCAGCCCCAGCATTTT	CASRGAGNQPQHF
.	.	TRBV20-1	TRBJ2-7	TGCAGTGCTGGCCCAGGGAAGGCCTACGAGCAGTACTTC	CSAGPGKAYEQYF
many	.	TRBV2	TRBJ2-3	TGTGCCAGCAAGGAAGGAACAGATACGCAGTATTTT	CASKEGTDTQYF
.	.	TRBV9	TRBJ2-2	TGTGCCAGCAGCGTCTACAGGGAGGACACCGGGGAGCTGTTTTTT	CASSVYREDTGELFF
many	TRBD2	TRBV6-2/TRBV6-3	TRBJ2-7	TGTGCCAGCAGTACTTCTAGCGGGAGGTCCGAGCAGTACTTC	CASSTSSGRSEQYF
.	.	TRBV5-4	TRBJ1-5	TGTGCCAGCAGCTTGGAGGGGGGGCTGCCCCAGCATTTT	CASSLEGGLPQHF
few	TRBD1	TRBV28	TRBJ2-4	TGTGCCAGCAGTTTCCGTGGCAGGGGGGCCAAAAACATTCAGTACTTC	CASSFRGRGAKNIQYF
.	TRBD1	TRBV27	TRBJ2-2	TGTGCCAGCAGTTTAACAGGGGGCCTCGGGGAGCTGTTTTTT	CASSLTGGLGELFF
many	.	TRBV10-3	TRBJ1-1	TGTGCCATCAGCCCAGGGCGTCCGGCTGAAGCTTTCTTT	CAISPGRPAEAFF
many	TRBD1	TRBV12-3/TRBV12-4	TRBJ2-7	TGTGCCAGCAGTTTAGGAGGGACAGGGACCATCGAGCAGTACTTC	CASSLGGTGTIEQYF
few	TRBD1	TRBV11-2	TRBJ2-7	TGTGCCAGCAGCCCTGGGACAGTTTACGAGCAGTACTTC	CASSPGTVYEQYF
many	.	TRBV15	TRBJ2-7	TGTGCCACCAGCAAGGACGGCCCCTACGAGCAGTACTTC	CATSKDGPYEQYF
few	.	TRBV5-4	TRBJ2-5	TGTGCCAGCAGCCGGGACCGCGGCCAGACCCAGTACTTC	CASSRDRGQTQYF
many	TRBD1	TRBV12-3/TRBV12-4	TRBJ1-5	TGTGCCAGCAGTCCCAGTACAACGGGACAGGGGAGGACCAATCAGCCCCAGCATTTT	CASSPSTTGQGRTNQPQHF
many	.	TRBV18	TRBJ2-5	TGTGCCAGCTCGAAGGGACTCAAAGAGACCCAGTACTTC	CASSKGLKETQYF
.	.	TRBV7-9	TRBJ2-5	TGTGCCAGCAGCAAAGCAGGGGAGGGGCAAGAGACCCGGTACTTC	CASSKAGEGQETRYF
many	TRBD1	TRBV7-9	TRBJ1-1	TGTGCCAGCAGCTCCACCGGGACAGGGGTCCCTGAAGCTTTCTTT	CASSSTGTGVPEAFF
many	.	TRBV27	TRBJ1-2	TGTGCCAGCAGTCCCGAGAACAACTATGGCTACACCTTC	CASSPENNYGYTF
many	.	TRBV12-3/TRBV12-4	TRBJ2-2	TGTGCCAGCAGCTACGGAGCCCCTGGCACCGGGGAGCTGTTTTTT	CASSYGAPGTGELFF
.	TRBD2	TRBV4-2	TRBJ2-5	TGTGCCAGCAGCCAAGATCTTGGGACTAGCGGGAGTGGAAAGACCCAGTACTTC	CASSQDLGTSGSGKTQYF
many	TRBD1	TRBV20-1	TRBJ2-1	TGCAGTGCAAAGGACAGGGGGCGGGGCAATGAGCAGTTCTTC	CSAKDRGRGNEQFF
many	.	TRBV5-6	TRBJ1-1	TGTGCCAGCAGCTTCTGGGGCAACACTGAAGCTTTCTTT	CASSFWGNTEAFF
many	TRBD2	TRBV20-1	TRBJ2-1	TGCAGTGCTAGAGCCCCAAGCGGGAGCAGGGATGAGCAGTTCTTC	CSARAPSGSRDEQFF
.	.	TRBV5-4	TRBJ1-4	TGTGCCAGCAGCCGCGACAAATATGAAAAACTGTTTTTT	CASSRDKYEKLFF
many	.	TRBV6-1	TRBJ1-4	TGTGCCAGCAGTGAAGGGGGGTGGGTGAATGAAAAACTGTTTTTT	CASSEGGWVNEKLFF
many	TRBD2	TRBV10-3	TRBJ2-7	TGTGCCATCAGTGAGAGGAGGGCGGGAGGGGCCGAGCAGTACTTC	CAISERRAGGAEQYF
many	.	TRBV28	TRBJ1-1	TGTGCCAGCAGTTTATCTCGGACTGAAGCTTTCTTT	CASSLSRTEAFF
many	TRBD2	TRBV7-3	TRBJ2-5	TGTGCCAGCAGCTTAAACCCTAGCGGGAGCGGAGAGACCCAGTACTTC	CASSLNPSGSGETQYF
many	TRBD2	TRBV28	TRBJ2-3	TGTGCCAGCAGTTTTCGTGCACTAGCGGACTCGGGAGATACGCAGTATTTT	CASSFRALADSGDTQYF
many	.	TRBV11-2	TRBJ2-5	TGTGCCAGCAGCGCGCTGGACGAAGGGGCCCAAGAGACCCAGTACTTC	CASSALDEGAQETQYF
many	.	TRBV4-2	TRBJ2-3	TGTGCCAGCAGCCCCTCTGGGGTAGCCTTTGGCACAGATACGCAGTATTTT	CASSPSGVAFGTDTQYF
many	.	TRBV20-1	TRBJ1-6	TGCAGTGCTAGTCCCCCAGGAACGCGAAATTCACCCCTCCACTTT	CSASPPGTRNSPLHF
many	.	TRBV28	TRBJ1-5	TGTGCCAGCAGACTCGGGGGAGCTAGCCAGCCCCAGCATTTT	CASRLGGASQPQHF
many	.	TRBV27	TRBJ1-1	TGTGCCAGCAGTCTACAGGGATTGAACACTGAAGCTTTCTTT	CASSLQGLNTEAFF
many	.	TRBV7-2	TRBJ2-1	TGTGCCAGCAGTTCCGTAAAGGGGCCGGGGAATGAGCAGTTCTTC	CASSSVKGPGNEQFF